This entry lists 7 T cell receptor beta chains sequenced from one sample in a study of shared clonotypes between healthy human individuals. Using immunoSEQ multiplex PCR, the repertoire was profiled, and TCRdb retains in-frame clones only, with some absent. The sample shows about 2 million clones, about 95% of them seen only once. Positive CCR7 selection of CD45RO-negative cells yielded the naive CD8 cells, and terminally differentiated effector memory CD45RA+ cells were excluded. The specimen was naive CD8+ T cells sorted from blood. The origin of the receptors is a man aged 18 to 30 in good health.

The rearrangement uses TRBV7-9 and TRBJ2-4; D is undetermined. Germline lookup yields CDR1 SEHNR and CDR2 FQNEAQ (reference sequence). The CDR3 consists of 13 residues. Written as DNA, the CDR3 is TGTGCAGCCGAACTTGGCGGCAAAAACATTCAGTACTTC. Translating it yields CAAELGGKNIQYF.

The chain recombines TRBV18 with TRBJ1-1; D is undetermined. Germline V gene lookup returns CDR1 KGHSH and CDR2 LQKENI. V lost 0 bases and J 0 bases, leaving 17 bases between the germline ends. The CDR3 spans 18 residues. The CDR3 protein is CASSPPAGLGDMNTEAFF. The CDR3 DNA reads TGTGCCAGCTCACCACCGGCTGGGCTAGGAGACATGAACACTGAAGCTTTCTTT.

This clone occurred once. Additional DNA sequences in this sample encode the identical CDR3. This sequence joins TRBV30 and TRBJ1-5; no reliable D call. There are 14 residues in the CDR3. CDR1 is GTSNPN, CDR2 SVGIG, per germline (reference sequence). V lost 1 base to trimming and J lost 0 bases, with 7 bases between them. This CDR3 reads CAWSGGYSNQPQHF. Written as DNA, the CDR3 is TGTGCCTGGAGTGGTGGGTATAGCAATCAGCCCCAGCATTTT.

The chain carries TRBV14 and TRBJ1-2; D is unresolved. Trimming removed 4 bases from V and 7 bases from J, with 13 bases in between. Germline-derived CDR1 and CDR2 are SGHDN and FVKESK. The CDR3 length is 13 residues. The DNA for the CDR3 is TGTGCCAGCAGCCTACTTCCTCACGGTGGCTACACCTTC. Its translation is CASSLLPHGGYTF.

The chain recombines TRBV7-2 with TRBJ1-1, with a tentative D call TRBD1 (6 bases). The germline V gene encodes CDR1 SGHTA and CDR2 FQGNSA. This CDR3 region has 16 residues. Trimming shortened V by 2 bases and J by 3 bases, and 16 bases separated the two germline ends. The CDR3 bases are TGTGCCAGCAGCTTACCCCCCGAAGGGGGGGACACTGAAGCTTTCTTT. Its protein product is CASSLPPEGGDTEAFF. Supplemented by reference TRBV7-2 and TRBJ1-1, the full variable domain reads GAGVSQSPSNKVTEKGKDVELRCDPISGHTALYWYRQSLGQGLEFLIYFQGNSAPDKSGLPSDRFSAERTGGSVSTLTIQRTQQEDSAVYLCASSLPPEGGDTEAFFGQGTRLTVV.

The chain has TRBV28 and TRBJ2-3; 8 nucleotides agree with TRBD2. The CDR3 has 15 residues. Germline CDR1 reads MDHEN; CDR2 reads SYDVKM. V dropped 3 bases and J dropped 1; count of bases not matched to a gene: 3. The DNA for the CDR3 is TGTGCCAGCAGTTTTAGGCGGGGGGGCACAGATACGCAGTATTTT. Its translation is CASSFRRGGTDTQYF.

The chain joins TRBV7-9 to TRBJ1-2; 10 nucleotides match TRBD1. This CDR3 has 13 residues. From germline, CDR1 is SEHNR and CDR2 FQNEAQ (reference sequence). The trim removed 4 bases at V and 9 bases at J, leaving 5 bases unmatched. The CDR3 reads CASSSGQGECYTF. CDR3 sequence (DNA): TGTGCCAGCAGCTCCGGACAGGGGGAGTGCTACACCTTC.